This T cell receptor beta chain was observed in a study of T cells in Graves' hyperthyroidism and ophthalmopathy. Study-level results: Patients with ophthalmopathy were separated from those with stable hyperthyroidism by a 13 V-J model. Most thyroid clonotypes expanded above 0.001 appeared in blood too.

In regard to this clonotype: Its antigen is currently unknown.

Researchers took RNA transcripts and amplified the TCR beta CDR3 regions from them. HTBI primers were used for first-round RT-PCR of the TCR CDR3. TCRdb called the multiplex PCR reads again in MiXCR, with one record for every CDR3 protein. The sample lists around 440,000 distinct CDR3 sequences; approximately 14% were seen once. The CDR3 has 15 residues. Germline V CDR1 and CDR2: SGDLS, YYNGEE. V lost 1 base and J lost 0, with 10 bases in between. Used for diagnoses were clinical symptoms, serum thyroxine and TRAb, thyroid ultrasound and orbital computed tomography. The sequence derives from a woman aged 18-29 years with Graves' hyperthyroidism. Sequenced sample: blood. The chain uses TRBV9 and TRBJ1-2; D remains unclear. In DNA form, the CDR3 reads TGTGCCAGCAGCGTATTGGCGGAAGCTAACTATGGCTACACCTTC. Its translation: CASSVLAEANYGYTF.